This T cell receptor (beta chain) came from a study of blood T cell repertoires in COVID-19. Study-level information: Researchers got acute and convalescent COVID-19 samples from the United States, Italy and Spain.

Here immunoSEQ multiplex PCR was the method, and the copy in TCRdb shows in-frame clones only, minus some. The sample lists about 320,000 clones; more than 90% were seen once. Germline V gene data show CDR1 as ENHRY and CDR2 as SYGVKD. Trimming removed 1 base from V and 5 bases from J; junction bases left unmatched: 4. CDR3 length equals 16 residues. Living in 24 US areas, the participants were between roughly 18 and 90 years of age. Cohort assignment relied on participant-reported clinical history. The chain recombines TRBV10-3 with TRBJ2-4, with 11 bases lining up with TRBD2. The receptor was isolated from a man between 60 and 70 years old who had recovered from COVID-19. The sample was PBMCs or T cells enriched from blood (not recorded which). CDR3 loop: CAISELAGGPQNIQYF. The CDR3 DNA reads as TGTGCCATCAGTGAGTTAGCGGGGGGGCCGCAAAACATTCAGTACTTC.